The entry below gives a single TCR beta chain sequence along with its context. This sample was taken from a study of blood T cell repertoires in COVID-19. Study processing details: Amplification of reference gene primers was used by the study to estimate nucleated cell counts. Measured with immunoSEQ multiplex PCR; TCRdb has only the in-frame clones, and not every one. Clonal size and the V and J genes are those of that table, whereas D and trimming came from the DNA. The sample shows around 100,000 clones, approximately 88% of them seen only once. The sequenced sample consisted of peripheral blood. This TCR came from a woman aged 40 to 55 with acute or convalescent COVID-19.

The CDR3 nucleotides are TGCAGCGTGTACACAGGGGTTGGTGAGACCCAGTACTTC. Translation: CSVYTGVGETQYF. The chain employs TRBV29-1 and TRBJ2-5; TRBD1 matches 7 bases. The CDR3 is made up of 13 amino acids. V shed 6 bases and J 5 bases; nucleotides not matched to a gene: 9. Germline CDR1 is SQVTM and CDR2 is ANQGSEA. The full variable domain, its missing parts supplied by reference TRBV29-1 and TRBJ2-5, is SAVISQKPSRDICQRGTSLTIQCQVDSQVTMMFWYRQQPGQSLTLIATANQGSEATYESGFVIDKFPISRPNLTFSTLTVSNMSPEDSSIYLCSVYTGVGETQYFGPGTRLLVL.